The clone carrying this TCR beta chain was seen just once. The age range of participants was roughly 18 to 90 years, with residence in under 25 US areas. Symptom resolution, clearance, or two negative PCRs marked donors in Cohort 3 as recovered. This sample is part of a study of blood T cell repertoires in COVID-19. In the study overall: The analysed material was cDNA or gDNA that came from T cells, B-cell-depleted T cells, or PBMCs.

The junction had 7 bases not matched to a gene; V was cut back by 2 bases and J by 6 bases. The CDR3 extends over 15 amino acids. The germline CDR1 and CDR2 sequences are MNHEY and SVGAGI. Authors' methods: By means of reference gene primer amplification, nucleated cell counts were estimated. The table came from immunoSEQ multiplex PCR; TCRdb's copy has only in-frame clones and leaves some out. V, J and clone size are those of that table, while D and trimming were read from the DNA. The sample lists more than 300,000 clones, 88% seen once, with approximately 1.2% in the top ten. Sequenced input: PBMCs or T cells enriched from blood (not recorded which). The chain couples TRBV6-5 to TRBJ2-7; 10 bases are a match to TRBD2. The receptor comes from a woman aged 18-29 years who had recovered from COVID-19. CDR3 sequence (DNA): TGTGCCAGCAGTTACGGTCTAGCGGGGGCGGGCGAGCAGTACTTC. Protein product: CASSYGLAGAGEQYF.